The 15 T cell receptor beta chains given below trace back to one sample, sequenced in a study of cytomegalovirus exposure and HLA in healthy donors (dated by TCRdb to 2016 to 2017). The library came from the immunoSEQ multiplex PCR assay. The multiplex PCR relied on a mix of 60 forward primers for TCR Vbeta segments and 13 reverse primers for TCR Jbeta segments. This immuneACCESS table, as held by TCRdb, lists in-frame sequences with V and J called but not all clones. Of the missing ones, under half trace to an unresolved V gene in checked studies; the others have no known cause. This sample holds tens of thousands of clones; just over 70% were observed only once. The ten most abundant clones make up about 7.7% of the sample. Sequenced sample: PBMCs. The receptors were sampled from a man in his sixties in good health and CMV-seronegative.

This clone was recorded once. The chain uses TRBV6-6 and TRBJ1-5, with 8 bases identical to TRBD1. There are 15 residues in the CDR3. With V trimmed by 5 bases and J by 1 base, 4 bases remained unmatched. In germline, CDR1 is MNHNY, CDR2 SVGAGI (reference sequence). CDR3 amino acids: CASSRTGKSNQPQHF. The CDR3, as DNA: TGTGCCAGCAGTAGGACAGGGAAAAGCAATCAGCCCCAGCATTTT.

This chain's CDR3 is CASSSPGGGQETQYF. CDR3 nucleotides: TGTGCCAGCAGTTCCCCCGGGGGGGGACAAGAGACCCAGTACTTC. This chain links TRBV6-5 with TRBJ2-5; TRBD2 aligns across 8 bases. The J segment lost 2 bases and the V segment lost 4 bases, leaving 6 bases of the junction unmatched. This CDR3 has 15 amino acids. In germline, CDR1 is MNHEY, CDR2 SVGAGI.

Only one count was recorded for this clone. The chain couples TRBV28 to TRBJ2-5; no reliable D call. The last part of the DNA fits TRBJ2-7 better; the J call may be wrong. CDR1 and CDR2 (germline): MDHEN, SYDVKM. The CDR3 sequence is 14 residues long. The CDR3 protein is CASSTLTSSYEQYF. The CDR3, as DNA: TGTGCCAGCAGTACGCTCACTTCATCCTACGAGCAGTACTTC.

This clone has just a few counts. This CDR3 reads CASTLVRGEGQYF. As DNA, the CDR3 is TGTGCCAGCACCCTCGTTCGGGGGGAGGGGCAGTACTTC. The rearrangement links TRBV7-2 to TRBJ2-7, with TRBD2 identical over 7 bases. The CDR3 is 13 amino acids. CDR1 SGHTA and CDR2 FQGNSA come from the germline V gene. The V gene end was trimmed by 7 bases and the J gene end by 9 bases; junction bases not matched to a gene: 12.

This rearrangement joins TRBV5-5 to TRBJ1-1; D gene ambiguous. The CDR3 has 17 amino acids. In germline, CDR1 is SGHKS, CDR2 YYEKEE (reference sequence). Deletions cut 0 bases from V and 11 bases from J, with 26 bases between. CDR3 sequence (DNA): TGTGCCAGCAGCTTGGCGACGAATACCTGGCGGCCCAACCAGGCTTTCTTT. It codes for CASSLATNTWRPNQAFF.

There are a few counts of this clone. V is TRBV7-2 and J is TRBJ2-7; tentative D call: TRBD1 (6 bases). The CDR3 is 15 residues long. Germline CDR1 is SGHTA and CDR2 is FQGNSA. Trimming took off 5 bases at V and 4 bases at J, with 18 bases between the two ends. The CDR3 sequence is CASSKAAGDEYEQYF. The CDR3 bases are TGTGCCAGCAGCAAGGCGGCAGGGGATGAATACGAGCAGTACTTC. The full variable domain, in which reference TRBV7-2 and TRBJ2-7 provide the parts outside the CDR3, is GAGVSQSPSNKVTEKGKDVELRCDPISGHTALYWYRQSLGQGLEFLIYFQGNSAPDKSGLPSDRFSAERTGGSVSTLTIQRTQQEDSAVYLCASSKAAGDEYEQYFGPGTRLTVT.

The V call is TRBV6-1, the J call TRBJ2-7; D is perhaps TRBD1 (5 bases). CDR1 is MNHNS and CDR2 is SASEGT in the germline V gene. With 6 bases removed from V and 4 bases from J, the gap between germline ends came to 10 bases. This CDR3 has 12 amino acids. CDR3 DNA: TGTGCCAGCAGAAAAGGGGAATACGAGCAGTACTTC. Its translation: CASRKGEYEQYF.

The chain links TRBV6-1 to TRBJ2-7, with a weak D call TRBD2 (6 bases). CDR3 length equals 15 residues. Germline loops: CDR1 MNHNS, CDR2 SASEGT. The germline V and J ends were trimmed by 1 base and 2 bases, with 12 bases remaining between them. CDR3 in amino acids: CASSEGGWTTYEQYF. The CDR3 DNA is TGTGCCAGCAGTGAAGGGGGGTGGACTACCTACGAGCAGTACTTC.

The chain combines TRBV6-6 with TRBJ2-7; 7 nucleotides align to TRBD2. Germline V CDR1 and CDR2: MNHNY, SVGAGI (reference sequence). This CDR3 is 14 amino acids long. Unmatched junction bases numbered 14, after V lost 7 bases and J lost 8 bases. CDR3 sequence reads: CASTDDREDGKQYF. CDR3 nucleotide sequence: TGTGCCAGCACCGACGACCGGGAGGACGGCAAGCAGTACTTC.

The table lists this clone with a count of one. The genes are TRBV7-6 and TRBJ1-1, with TRBD1 matching over 8 bases. The J segment lost 7 bases and the V segment lost 5 bases, leaving 9 bases of the junction unmatched. Germline loops: CDR1 SGHVS, CDR2 FNYEAQ. This CDR3 has 14 residues. The CDR3 loop is CASSPGDRRGEAFF. The CDR3 DNA sequence: TGTGCCAGCAGCCCCGGGGACAGGCGGGGTGAAGCTTTCTTT.

The chain carries TRBV6-1 and TRBJ1-5; D is unclear. This CDR3 is built from 15 residues. Germline V gene lookup returns CDR1 MNHNS and CDR2 SASEGT. The V end lost 1 base, the J end lost 4 bases, and 11 bases lay between the germline ends. CDR3 loop: CASSEVAQTNQPQHF. The CDR3 DNA follows: TGTGCCAGCAGTGAAGTGGCACAGACAAATCAGCCCCAGCATTTT.

The chain links TRBV4-3 to TRBJ1-6; D is ambiguous. The V gene lost 0 bases and the J gene lost 9 bases, with 15 bases spanning the gap. CDR1 LGHNA and CDR2 YSLEER come from the germline V gene. The CDR3 spans 16 residues. The CDR3 nucleotides are TGCGCCAGCAGCCAAGATCCCCCGGGGTCGGGTTCACCCCTCCACTTT. Residues: CASSQDPPGSGSPLHF.

V gene TRBV6-5 combines with J gene TRBJ1-3; D unclear. The V end was cut by 5 bases, the J end by 4 bases, with 15 bases between. The germline gives CDR1 MNHEY, CDR2 SVGAGI. The CDR3 extends over 15 amino acids. The chain's CDR3 is CASSLSGEQGNTIYF. In DNA, the CDR3 is TGTGCCAGCAGTCTTTCGGGAGAGCAAGGAAACACCATATATTTT.

The sample holds one count of this clone. This chain connects TRBV9 to TRBJ1-1; TRBD1 agrees at 7 bases. Germline loops: CDR1 SGDLS, CDR2 YYNGEE. This CDR3 has 12 amino acids. Unmatched junction bases numbered 4, after V lost 7 bases and J lost 4 bases. The CDR3 DNA reads TGTGCCAGCGGCCAGGGGGGCACTGAAGCTTTCTTT. This codes for CASGQGGTEAFF.

The rearrangement uses TRBV5-1 and TRBJ2-7, with 9 bases identical to TRBD2. CDR3 length equals 14 residues. Germline V lookup: CDR1 SGHRS, CDR2 YFSETQ. With 4 bases clipped from V and 3 bases from J, the junction kept 5 bases outside the gene matches. This chain's CDR3 is CASSQMTSGYEQYF. The CDR3, as DNA: TGCGCCAGCAGCCAAATGACTAGCGGCTACGAGCAGTACTTC.